This entry concerns a single T cell receptor (beta chain). Its antigen is still unknown. This sample was taken from a study of shared clonotypes between healthy human individuals. Regarding the study as a whole: Large sequencing depth failed to make sorted-subset sequencing complete, rarefaction showed.

TCRdb's table, derived via immunoSEQ multiplex PCR, lists solely in-frame clones and lacks some. Here the sample spans 2 million to 2.5 million clones, approximately 90% being singletons. The sample taken for sequencing was naive CD4+ T cells from PBMCs. Subset noted: CD45RA+ positively selected. The sequence came from a man aged 18 to 29 in good health. Some clones in this sample may be carry-over from other donors' samples.

This chain's CDR3 is CASSTRYLPGTGAEQFF. The CDR3 DNA reads TGTGCCAGCAGTACCCGATACCTTCCGGGGACAGGGGCCGAGCAGTTCTTC. The chain employs TRBV27 and TRBJ2-1; 10 nucleotides agree with TRBD1. The CDR3 spans 17 residues. CDR1 is MNHEY, CDR2 SMNVEV, per germline (reference sequence). V gave up 5 bases and J gave up 10 bases; unmatched junction bases: 17.